This T cell receptor beta chain was identified in a study of cytomegalovirus exposure and HLA in healthy donors. General study results and limits: Later on, an analysis showed TCR association rates differing by HLA locus, with DRB1 the most and HLA-C the fewest. For TCR beta chains, V- and J-gene trimming was later linked to a missense DCLRE1C variant. An analysis done earlier found most TCR beta V segments productive about 87% or about 30% of the time.

In the PCR, 60 Vbeta and 13 Jbeta primers were used. This table comes from immunoSEQ multiplex PCR, and its TCRdb copy is limited to in-frame clones, with some not included. The sample holds over 100,000 clones; 80% to 90% are singletons and the top ten take 4% to 6.5%. Comments on this clone: Its specificity is not known.

This sequence originates from a young woman in good health and CMV-seronegative. The material sequenced was PBMCs.

CDR3 amino acids: CASSLWENEKLFF. The CDR3 DNA reads as TGTGCCAGCAGCTTATGGGAGAATGAAAAACTGTTTTTT. The chain is built from TRBV7-2 and TRBJ1-4; D not certain. Germline V CDR1 and CDR2: SGHTA, FQGNSA. This CDR3 comprises 13 residues. Between the trimmed V and J ends, which lost 2 bases and 5 bases, there was a span of 6 bases.